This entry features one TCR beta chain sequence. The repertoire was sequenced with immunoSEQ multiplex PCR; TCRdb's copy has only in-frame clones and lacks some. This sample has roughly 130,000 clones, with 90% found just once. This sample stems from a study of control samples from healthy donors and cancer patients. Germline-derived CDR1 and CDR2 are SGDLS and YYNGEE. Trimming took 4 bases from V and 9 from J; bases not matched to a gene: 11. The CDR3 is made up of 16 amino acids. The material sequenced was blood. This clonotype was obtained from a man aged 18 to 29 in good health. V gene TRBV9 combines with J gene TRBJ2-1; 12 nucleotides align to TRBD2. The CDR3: CASSPHTSGRRGEQFF. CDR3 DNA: TGTGCCAGCAGCCCTCATACTAGCGGGAGGCGCGGTGAGCAGTTCTTC.